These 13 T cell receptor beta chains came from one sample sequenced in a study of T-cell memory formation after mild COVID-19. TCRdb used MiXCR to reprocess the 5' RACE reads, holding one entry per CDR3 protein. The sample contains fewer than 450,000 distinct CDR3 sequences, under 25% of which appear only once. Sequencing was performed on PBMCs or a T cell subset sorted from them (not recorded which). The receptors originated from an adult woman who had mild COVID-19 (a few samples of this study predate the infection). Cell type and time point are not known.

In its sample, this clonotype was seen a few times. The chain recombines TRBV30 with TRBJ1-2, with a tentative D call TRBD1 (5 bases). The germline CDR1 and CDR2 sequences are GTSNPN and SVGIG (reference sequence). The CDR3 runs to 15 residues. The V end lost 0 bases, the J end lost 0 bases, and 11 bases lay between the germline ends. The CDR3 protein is CAWSVTAGSNYGYTF. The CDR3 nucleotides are TGTGCCTGGAGTGTAACGGCAGGGTCTAACTATGGCTACACCTTC.

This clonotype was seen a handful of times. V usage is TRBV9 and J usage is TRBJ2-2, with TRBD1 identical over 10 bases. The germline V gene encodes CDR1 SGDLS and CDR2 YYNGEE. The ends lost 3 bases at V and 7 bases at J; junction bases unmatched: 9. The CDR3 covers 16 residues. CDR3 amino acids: CASSGRQGAKVGELFF. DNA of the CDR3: TGTGCCAGCAGCGGGAGACAGGGGGCAAAGGTCGGGGAGCTGTTTTTT.

CDR3 region: CASSLGPRGTEAFF. Written as DNA, the CDR3 is TGTGCCAGCAGTTTAGGGCCTCGGGGGACTGAAGCTTTCTTT. This sequence joins TRBV27 and TRBJ1-1; possible D gene TRBD1, 5 bases. The germline V gene has CDR1 MNHEY and CDR2 SMNVEV (reference sequence). There are 14 residues in the CDR3. Trimming shortened V by 2 bases and J by 5 bases, and 12 bases separated the two germline ends.

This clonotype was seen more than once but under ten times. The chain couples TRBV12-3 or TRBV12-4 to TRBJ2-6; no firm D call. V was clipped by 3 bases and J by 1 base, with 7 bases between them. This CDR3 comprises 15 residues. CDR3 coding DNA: TGTGCCAGCAGTTTTCCCCGGTCTGGGGCCAACGTCCTGACTTTC. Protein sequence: CASSFPRSGANVLTF.

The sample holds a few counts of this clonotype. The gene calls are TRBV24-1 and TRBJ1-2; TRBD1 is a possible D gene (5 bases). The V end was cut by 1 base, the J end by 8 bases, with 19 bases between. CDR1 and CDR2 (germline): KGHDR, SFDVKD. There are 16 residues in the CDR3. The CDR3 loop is CATSDFQDQGVWGYTF. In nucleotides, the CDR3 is TGTGCCACCAGTGATTTCCAAGACCAGGGAGTGTGGGGCTACACCTTC.

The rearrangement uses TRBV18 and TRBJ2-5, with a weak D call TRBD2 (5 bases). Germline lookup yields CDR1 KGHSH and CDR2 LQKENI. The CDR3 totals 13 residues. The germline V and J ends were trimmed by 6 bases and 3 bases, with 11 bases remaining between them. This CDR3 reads CASSKSGEETQYF. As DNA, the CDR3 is TGTGCCAGCTCGAAAAGCGGAGAAGAGACCCAGTACTTC.

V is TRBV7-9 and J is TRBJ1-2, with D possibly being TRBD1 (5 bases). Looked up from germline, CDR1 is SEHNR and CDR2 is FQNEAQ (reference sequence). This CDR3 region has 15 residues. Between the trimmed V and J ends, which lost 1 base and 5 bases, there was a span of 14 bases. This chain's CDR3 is CASSLGPWQGYGYTF. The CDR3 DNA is TGTGCCAGCAGCTTAGGCCCCTGGCAGGGTTATGGCTACACCTTC.

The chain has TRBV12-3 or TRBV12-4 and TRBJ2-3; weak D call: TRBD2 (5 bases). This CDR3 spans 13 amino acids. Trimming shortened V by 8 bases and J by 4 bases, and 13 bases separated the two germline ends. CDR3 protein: CASLLLVSDTQYF. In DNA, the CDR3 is TGTGCCAGCCTTCTACTAGTGTCAGATACGCAGTATTTT.

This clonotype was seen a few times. The CDR3 coding sequence is TGCAGCGTGGAAACGGGACAGGTGCCCGAGCAGTACTTC. It specifies CSVETGQVPEQYF. This rearrangement joins TRBV29-1 to TRBJ2-7; TRBD1 agrees at 8 bases. Losses at the gene ends were 6 bases for V and 6 bases for J; bases not matched to a gene: 10. The CDR3 consists of 13 residues. Looked up from germline, CDR1 is SQVTM and CDR2 is ANQGSEA.

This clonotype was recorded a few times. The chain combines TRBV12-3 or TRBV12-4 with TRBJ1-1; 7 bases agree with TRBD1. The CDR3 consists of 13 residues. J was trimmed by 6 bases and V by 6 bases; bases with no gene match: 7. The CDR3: CASRRSGTAEAFF. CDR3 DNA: TGTGCCAGCAGGCGCTCCGGGACAGCTGAAGCTTTCTTT.

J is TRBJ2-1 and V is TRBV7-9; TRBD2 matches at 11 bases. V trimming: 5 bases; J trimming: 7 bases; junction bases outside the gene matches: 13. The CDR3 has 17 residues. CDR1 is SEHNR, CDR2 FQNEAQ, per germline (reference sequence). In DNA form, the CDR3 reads TGTGCCAGCAGCGCACCCACCTCTAGCGGGAGGCGGAATGAGCAGTTCTTC. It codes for CASSAPTSSGRRNEQFF.

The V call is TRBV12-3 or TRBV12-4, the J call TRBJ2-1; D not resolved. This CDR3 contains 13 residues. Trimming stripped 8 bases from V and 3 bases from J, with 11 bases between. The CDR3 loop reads CASRPDGYNEQFF. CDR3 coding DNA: TGTGCCAGCCGTCCCGACGGCTACAATGAGCAGTTCTTC.

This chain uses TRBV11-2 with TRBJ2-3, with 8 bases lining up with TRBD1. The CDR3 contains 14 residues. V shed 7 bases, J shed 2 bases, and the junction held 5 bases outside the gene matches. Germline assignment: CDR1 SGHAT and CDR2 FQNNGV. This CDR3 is CASNRGDFTDTQYF. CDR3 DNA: TGTGCCAGCAACAGGGGGGACTTCACAGATACGCAGTATTTT. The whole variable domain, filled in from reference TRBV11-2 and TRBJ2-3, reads EAGVAQSPRYKIIEKRQSVAFWCNPISGHATLYWYQQILGQGPKLLIQFQNNGVVDDSQLPKDRFSAERLKGVDSTLKIQPAKLEDSAVYLCASNRGDFTDTQYFGPGTRLTVL.